This TCR beta chain was found in a study of blood T cell repertoires in COVID-19. Study processing details: Reference gene primer amplification gave nucleated cell count estimates. Repertoires were generated with immunoSEQ multiplex PCR, while TCRdb's copy carries only in-frame clones and drops some. That table is the source of V, J and clone size, and D and trimming were worked out from the DNA. The sample yields fewer than 250,000 clones, around 90% seen once. The sequencing sample was made of peripheral blood. The sequence was collected from a man aged 30-40 years with COVID-19, enrolled during active disease.

For the CDR3, the DNA is TGTGCCAGTAGTATCGGAAGGAACGGACAGGGGAGCGGAAACACCATATATTTT. It is translated as CASSIGRNGQGSGNTIYF. The chain combines TRBV19 with TRBJ1-3; 9 bases match TRBD1. The J segment lost 4 bases and the V segment lost 3 bases, leaving 13 bases of the junction unmatched. Germline CDR1 LNHDA, CDR2 SQIVND (reference sequence). This CDR3 contains 18 residues.